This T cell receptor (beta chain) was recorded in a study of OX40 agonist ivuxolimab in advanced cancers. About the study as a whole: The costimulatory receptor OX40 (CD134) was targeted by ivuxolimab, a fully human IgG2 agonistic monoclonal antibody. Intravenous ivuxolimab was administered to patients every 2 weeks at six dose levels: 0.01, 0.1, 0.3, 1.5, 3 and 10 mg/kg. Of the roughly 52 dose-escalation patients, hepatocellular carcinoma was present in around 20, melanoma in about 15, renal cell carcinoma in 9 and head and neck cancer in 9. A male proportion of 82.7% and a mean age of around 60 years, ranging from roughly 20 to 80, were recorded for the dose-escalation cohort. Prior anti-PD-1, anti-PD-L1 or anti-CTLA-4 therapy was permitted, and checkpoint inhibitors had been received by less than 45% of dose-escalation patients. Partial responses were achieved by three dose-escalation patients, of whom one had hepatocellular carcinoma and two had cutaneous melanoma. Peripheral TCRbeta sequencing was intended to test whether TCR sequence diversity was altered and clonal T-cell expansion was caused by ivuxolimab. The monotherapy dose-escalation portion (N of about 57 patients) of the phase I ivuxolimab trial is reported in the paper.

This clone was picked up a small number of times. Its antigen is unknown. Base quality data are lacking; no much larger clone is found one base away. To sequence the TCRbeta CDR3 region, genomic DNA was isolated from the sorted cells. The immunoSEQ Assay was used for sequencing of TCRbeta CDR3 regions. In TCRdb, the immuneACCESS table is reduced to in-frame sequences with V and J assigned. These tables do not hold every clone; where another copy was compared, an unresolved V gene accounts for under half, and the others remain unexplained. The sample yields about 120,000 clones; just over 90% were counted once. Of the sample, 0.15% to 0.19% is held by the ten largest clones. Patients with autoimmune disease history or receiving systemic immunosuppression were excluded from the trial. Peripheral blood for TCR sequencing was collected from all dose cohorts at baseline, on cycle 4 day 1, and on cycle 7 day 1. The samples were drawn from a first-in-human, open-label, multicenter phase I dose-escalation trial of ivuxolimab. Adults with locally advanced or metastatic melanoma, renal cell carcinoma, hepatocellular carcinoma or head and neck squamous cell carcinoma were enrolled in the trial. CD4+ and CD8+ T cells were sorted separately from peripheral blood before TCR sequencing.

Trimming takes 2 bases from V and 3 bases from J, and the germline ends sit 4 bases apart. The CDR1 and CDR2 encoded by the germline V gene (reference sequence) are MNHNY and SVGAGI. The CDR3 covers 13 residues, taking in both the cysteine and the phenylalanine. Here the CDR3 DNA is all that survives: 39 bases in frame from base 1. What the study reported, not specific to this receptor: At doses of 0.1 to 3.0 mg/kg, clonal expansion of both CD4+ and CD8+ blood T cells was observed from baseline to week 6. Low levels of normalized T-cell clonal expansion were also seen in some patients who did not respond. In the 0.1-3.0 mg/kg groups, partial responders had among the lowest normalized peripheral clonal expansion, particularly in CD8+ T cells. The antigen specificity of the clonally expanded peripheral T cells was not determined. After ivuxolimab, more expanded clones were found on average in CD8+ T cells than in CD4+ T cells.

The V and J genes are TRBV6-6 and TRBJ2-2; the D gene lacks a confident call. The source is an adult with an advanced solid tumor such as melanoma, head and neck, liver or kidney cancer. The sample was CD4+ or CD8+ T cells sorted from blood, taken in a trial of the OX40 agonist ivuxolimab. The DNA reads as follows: TGTGCCAGCAGTTACCAGGACACCGGGGAGCTGTTTTTT. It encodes CASSYQDTGELFF.